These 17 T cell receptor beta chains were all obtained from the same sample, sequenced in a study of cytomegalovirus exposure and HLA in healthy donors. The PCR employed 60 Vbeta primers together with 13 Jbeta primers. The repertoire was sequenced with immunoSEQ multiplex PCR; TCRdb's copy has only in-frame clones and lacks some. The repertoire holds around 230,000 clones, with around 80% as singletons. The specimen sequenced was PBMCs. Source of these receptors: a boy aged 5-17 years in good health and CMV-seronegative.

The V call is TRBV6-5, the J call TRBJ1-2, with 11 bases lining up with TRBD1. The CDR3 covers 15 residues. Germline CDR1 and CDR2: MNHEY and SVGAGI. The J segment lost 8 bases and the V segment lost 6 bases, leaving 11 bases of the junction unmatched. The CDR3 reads CASRRDGQGARGYTF. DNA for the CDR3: TGTGCCAGCAGACGCGACGGACAGGGGGCTCGAGGCTACACCTTC.

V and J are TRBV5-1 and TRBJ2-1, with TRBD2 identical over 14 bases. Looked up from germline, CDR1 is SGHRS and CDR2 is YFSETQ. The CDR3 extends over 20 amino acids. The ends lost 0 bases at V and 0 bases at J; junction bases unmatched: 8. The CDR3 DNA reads TGCGCCAGCAGCTTGGAAGGACTAGCGGGAGGCCGAAGCTCCTACAATGAGCAGTTCTTC. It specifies CASSLEGLAGGRSSYNEQFF.

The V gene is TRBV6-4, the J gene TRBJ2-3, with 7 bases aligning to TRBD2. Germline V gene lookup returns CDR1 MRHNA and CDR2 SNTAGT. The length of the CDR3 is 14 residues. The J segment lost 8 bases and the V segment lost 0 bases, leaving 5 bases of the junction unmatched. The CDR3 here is CASSDSTSSGTQYF. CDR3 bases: TGTGCCAGCAGTGACTCGACTAGCTCGGGTACGCAGTATTTT.

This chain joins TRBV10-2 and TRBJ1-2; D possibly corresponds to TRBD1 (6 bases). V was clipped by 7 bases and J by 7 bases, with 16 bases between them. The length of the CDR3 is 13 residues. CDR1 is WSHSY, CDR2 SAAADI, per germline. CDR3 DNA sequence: TGCGCCAGCATTGGGCAGAGGGGGAGTGGCTACACCTTC. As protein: CASIGQRGSGYTF.

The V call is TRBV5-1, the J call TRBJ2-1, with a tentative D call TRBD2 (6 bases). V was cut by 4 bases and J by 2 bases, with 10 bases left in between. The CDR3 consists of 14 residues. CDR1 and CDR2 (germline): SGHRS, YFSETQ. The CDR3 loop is CASSREEPYNEQFF. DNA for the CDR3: TGCGCCAGCAGCAGGGAGGAACCCTACAATGAGCAGTTCTTC.

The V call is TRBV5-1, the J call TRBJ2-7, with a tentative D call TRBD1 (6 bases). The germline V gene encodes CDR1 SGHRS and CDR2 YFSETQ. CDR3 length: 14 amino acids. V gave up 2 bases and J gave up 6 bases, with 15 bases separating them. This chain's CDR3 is CASSLLDSAGEQYF. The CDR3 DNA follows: TGCGCCAGCAGCTTACTGGACAGTGCGGGCGAGCAGTACTTC.

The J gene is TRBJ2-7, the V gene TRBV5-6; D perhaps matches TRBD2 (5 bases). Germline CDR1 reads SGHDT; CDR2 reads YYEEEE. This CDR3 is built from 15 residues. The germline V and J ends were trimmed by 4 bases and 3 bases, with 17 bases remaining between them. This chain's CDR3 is CASSINGNELYEQYF. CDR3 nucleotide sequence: TGTGCCAGCAGCATCAACGGGAACGAGCTCTACGAGCAGTACTTC.

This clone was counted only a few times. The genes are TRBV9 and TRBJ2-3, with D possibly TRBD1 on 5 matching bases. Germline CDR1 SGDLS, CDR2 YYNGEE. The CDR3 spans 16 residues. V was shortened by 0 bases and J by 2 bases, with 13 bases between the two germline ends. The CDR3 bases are TGTGCCAGCAGCGTAGGGGGCAGACAAAACACAGATACGCAGTATTTT. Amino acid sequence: CASSVGGRQNTDTQYF.

The DNA for the CDR3 is TGTGCCAGTAGTACGTGGCTAGCGAAGGCACAGCCCCAGCATTTT. Residues: CASSTWLAKAQPQHF. This rearrangement joins TRBV19 to TRBJ1-5; unclear D gene. V was clipped by 4 bases and J by 7 bases, with 17 bases between them. Looked up from germline, CDR1 is LNHDA and CDR2 is SQIVND (reference sequence). The CDR3 contains 15 residues.

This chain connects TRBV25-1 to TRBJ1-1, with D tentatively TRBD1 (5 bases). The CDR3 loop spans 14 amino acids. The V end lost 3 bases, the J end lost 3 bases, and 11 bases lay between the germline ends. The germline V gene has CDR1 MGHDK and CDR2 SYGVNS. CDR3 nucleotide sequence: TGTGCCAGCAGTGAGGGGGGTCCCCACACTGAAGCTTTCTTT. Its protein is CASSEGGPHTEAFF. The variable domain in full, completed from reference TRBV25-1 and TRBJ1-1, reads EADIYQTPRYLVIGTGKKITLECSQTMGHDKMYWYQQDPGMELHLIHYSYGVNSTEKGDLSSESTVSRIRTEHFPLTLESARPSHTSQYLCASSEGGPHTEAFFGQGTRLTVV.

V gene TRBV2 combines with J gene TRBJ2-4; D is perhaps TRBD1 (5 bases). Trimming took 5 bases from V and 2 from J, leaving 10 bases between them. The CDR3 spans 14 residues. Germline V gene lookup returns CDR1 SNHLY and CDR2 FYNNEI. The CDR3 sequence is CASSLTESKNIQYF. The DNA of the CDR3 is TGTGCCAGCAGTCTGACAGAGTCCAAAAACATTCAGTACTTC.

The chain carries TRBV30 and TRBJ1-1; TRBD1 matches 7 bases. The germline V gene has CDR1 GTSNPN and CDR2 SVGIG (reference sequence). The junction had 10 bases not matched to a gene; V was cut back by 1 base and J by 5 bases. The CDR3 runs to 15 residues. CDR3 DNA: TGTGCCTGGAGTGCGTTGGACAGGACCTGGACTGAAGCTTTCTTT. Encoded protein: CAWSALDRTWTEAFF.

The CDR3 loop is CASGPGTNEKLFF. The CDR3 nucleotides are TGTGCCAGTGGGCCCGGCACTAATGAAAAACTGTTTTTT. The rearrangement links TRBV19 to TRBJ1-4; D not resolved. The CDR3 spans 13 residues. Between the trimmed V and J ends, which lost 8 bases and 2 bases, there was a span of 9 bases. Germline V gene data show CDR1 as LNHDA and CDR2 as SQIVND (reference sequence).

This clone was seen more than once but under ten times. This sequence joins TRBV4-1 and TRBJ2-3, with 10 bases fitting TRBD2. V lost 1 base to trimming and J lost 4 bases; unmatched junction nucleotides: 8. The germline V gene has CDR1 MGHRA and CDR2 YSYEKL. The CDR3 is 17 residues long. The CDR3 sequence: CASSQAVQRGGSDTQYF. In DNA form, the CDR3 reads TGCGCCAGCAGCCAAGCCGTACAGCGGGGGGGCTCAGATACGCAGTATTTT.

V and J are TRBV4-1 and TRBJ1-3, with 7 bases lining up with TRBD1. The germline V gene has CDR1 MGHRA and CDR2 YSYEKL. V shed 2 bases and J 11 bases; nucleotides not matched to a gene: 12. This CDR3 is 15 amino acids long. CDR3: CASSQQKGALEAIYF. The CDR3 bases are TGCGCCAGCAGCCAACAGAAGGGGGCACTGGAGGCCATATATTTT.

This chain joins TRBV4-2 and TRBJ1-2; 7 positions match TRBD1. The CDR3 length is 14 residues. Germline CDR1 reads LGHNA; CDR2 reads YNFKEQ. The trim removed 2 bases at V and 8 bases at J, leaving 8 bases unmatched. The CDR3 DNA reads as TGTGCCAGCAGCCAACCACAGGGGAGGTGCGGCTACACCTTC. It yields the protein CASSQPQGRCGYTF.

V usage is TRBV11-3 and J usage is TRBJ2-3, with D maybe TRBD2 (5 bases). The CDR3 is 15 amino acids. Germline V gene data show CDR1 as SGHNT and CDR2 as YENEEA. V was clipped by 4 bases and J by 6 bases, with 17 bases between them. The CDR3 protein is CASSSLGPGDDTQYF. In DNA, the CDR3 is TGTGCCAGCAGCTCATTGGGCCCCGGGGATGATACGCAGTATTTT.